The 30 T cell receptor beta chains presented below share a single source sample, sequenced in a study of blood T cell repertoires in COVID-19. TCRdb's table, derived via immunoSEQ multiplex PCR, lists solely in-frame clones and lacks some. The sample has around 160,000 clones, 65% to 85% seen once; the top ten hold roughly 5.5%. The sequencing input was PBMCs or T cells enriched from blood (not recorded which). The source of these receptors is a woman aged 50 to 60 who had been exposed to COVID-19.

The CDR3: CATSRDVGGNEQFF. The DNA for the CDR3 is TGTGCCACCAGCAGAGATGTGGGGGGAAATGAGCAGTTCTTC. V is TRBV15 and J is TRBJ2-1; D might be TRBD2 (6 bases). CDR1 LNHNV and CDR2 YYDKDF come from the germline V gene (reference sequence). Trimming left V 0 bases short and J 7 bases short, with 10 bases between. The CDR3 covers 14 residues.

This clone was seen a few times. The rearrangement joins TRBV9 to TRBJ1-2, with 7 bases identical to TRBD1. Germline V lookup: CDR1 SGDLS, CDR2 YYNGEE. CDR3 length: 16 residues. Trimming took 0 bases from V and 1 from J; bases not matched to a gene: 6. The DNA of the CDR3 is TGTGCCAGCAGCGTAGCATGGGACAGCCTTAACTATGGCTACACCTTC. Its protein is CASSVAWDSLNYGYTF.

The V call is TRBV10-2, the J call TRBJ2-3; 14 nucleotides align to TRBD2. J lost 9 bases, V lost 6 bases, and 2 bases had no gene match. The germline V gene encodes CDR1 WSHSY and CDR2 SAAADI. This CDR3 comprises 13 residues. This CDR3 reads CASRGTSGSTQYF. In DNA form, the CDR3 reads TGCGCCAGCAGGGGGACTAGCGGGAGCACGCAGTATTTT.

The chain is built from TRBV4-2 and TRBJ1-2; D is ambiguous. The V and J ends lost 2 bases and 8 bases respectively, with 9 bases between them. The CDR3 covers 12 residues. CDR1 is LGHNA and CDR2 is YNFKEQ in the germline V gene. CDR3: CASSQPKEGYTF. The CDR3 DNA sequence: TGTGCCAGCAGCCAACCGAAGGAGGGCTACACCTTC.

To note about this clone: The junction and the germline gene differ at one end; a read error may be behind it. The genes are TRBV15 and TRBJ2-7; D is perhaps TRBD2 (6 bases). Germline CDR1 LNHNV, CDR2 YYDKDF (reference sequence). The CDR3 loop spans 12 amino acids. CDR3 bases: TGTGCCACCAGCAGAGTCGGAAGCGGGCCCGACTTC. Protein sequence: CATSRVGSGPDF.

This chain links TRBV9 with TRBJ2-6; 8 nucleotides line up with TRBD2. This CDR3 contains 18 residues. The V and J ends lost 3 bases and 3 bases, in that order; junction bases with no gene match: 11. Germline V lookup: CDR1 SGDLS, CDR2 YYNGEE. The CDR3 spells CASSAHPPGGGGANVLTF. CDR3 sequence (DNA): TGTGCCAGCAGCGCGCACCCCCCGGGGGGGGGTGGGGCCAACGTCCTGACTTTC.

The CDR3 DNA reads TGTGCCAGTAGTGGCCTAGCGGGGGACCCAAGACGTGAGCAGTTCTTC. As protein: CASSGLAGDPRREQFF. The chain uses TRBV19 and TRBJ2-1; 10 bases are a match to TRBD2. Germline V gives CDR1 LNHDA, CDR2 SQIVND (reference sequence). The ends lost 5 bases at V and 9 bases at J; junction bases unmatched: 13. The CDR3 runs to 16 residues. The full variable domain, with the rest looked up from reference TRBV19 and TRBJ2-1, is DGGITQSPKYLFRKEGQNVTLSCEQNLNHDAMYWYRQDPGQGLRLIYYSQIVNDFQKGDIAEGYSVSREKKESFPLTVTSAQKNPTAFYLCASSGLAGDPRREQFFGPGTRLTVL.

The chain joins TRBV7-8 to TRBJ2-7, with 9 positions matching TRBD1. V lost 5 bases to trimming and J lost 3 bases; unmatched junction nucleotides: 5. Germline values: CDR1 SGHVS, CDR2 FQNEAQ. There are 14 residues in the CDR3. The CDR3 coding sequence is TGTGCCAGCAGCCCGGGACAGGGCTTCTACGAGCAGTACTTC. This encodes CASSPGQGFYEQYF.

The sample holds a few counts of this clone. The V call is TRBV19, the J call TRBJ1-5, with a tentative D call TRBD1 (5 bases). With 5 bases removed from V and 5 bases from J, the gap between germline ends came to 10 bases. Germline-derived CDR1 and CDR2 are LNHDA and SQIVND (reference sequence). This CDR3 is 13 amino acids long. CDR3 in DNA: TGTGCCAGTAGTCCGACAGCTTATCAGCCCCAGCATTTT. Amino acid sequence: CASSPTAYQPQHF.

The genes are TRBV6-5 and TRBJ1-2; a weak D match, TRBD1 (5 bases). The V end lost 8 bases, the J end lost 0 bases, and 16 bases lay between the germline ends. This CDR3 is built from 15 residues. The germline V gene encodes CDR1 MNHEY and CDR2 SVGAGI. The CDR3 loop is CASAMTDSSNYGYTF. Here the CDR3 DNA reads TGTGCCAGCGCGATGACAGACTCATCTAACTATGGCTACACCTTC.

The CDR3 loop is CASGGYSPLHF. The DNA for the CDR3 is TGTGCCAGCGGGGGGTATTCACCCCTCCACTTT. The chain is built from TRBV2 and TRBJ1-6, with D perhaps matching TRBD1 (5 bases). This CDR3 is 11 amino acids long. Trimming took off 8 bases at V and 8 bases at J, with 7 bases between the two ends. The germline V gene encodes CDR1 SNHLY and CDR2 FYNNEI.

The chain couples TRBV11-2 to TRBJ1-6, with D perhaps matching TRBD1 (6 bases). Germline V gene lookup returns CDR1 SGHAT and CDR2 FQNNGV. Trimming shortened V by 4 bases and J by 8 bases, and 15 bases separated the two germline ends. CDR3 length: 15 amino acids. The CDR3 coding sequence is TGTGCCAGCAGCTCATCGTCGGCAGGGGATTCACCCCTCCACTTT. Residues: CASSSSSAGDSPLHF.

The rearrangement uses TRBV7-2 and TRBJ2-5, with D possibly being TRBD2 (5 bases). V was trimmed by 1 base and J by 5 bases, leaving 11 bases between them. CDR3 size: 14 residues. CDR1 and CDR2 from the germline V gene are SGHTA and FQGNSA. The CDR3, as DNA: TGTGCCAGCAGCTTAGACCCCTCGGGGGAGACCCAGTACTTC. It translates to CASSLDPSGETQYF.

This clone was seen more than once but under ten times. The chain recombines TRBV4-1 with TRBJ2-2; 11 bases fit TRBD2. V shed 1 base and J 8 bases; nucleotides not matched to a gene: 9. This CDR3 spans 17 amino acids. In germline, CDR1 is MGHRA, CDR2 YSYEKL. The DNA of the CDR3 is TGCGCCAGCAGCCAAGTGACTAGCGGGGTCGCGAGGGGGGAGCTGTTTTTT. Its protein is CASSQVTSGVARGELFF.

The J gene is TRBJ2-5, the V gene TRBV11-2, with D possibly being TRBD2 (5 bases). The CDR3 length is 13 residues. Trimming took off 5 bases at V and 3 bases at J, with 10 bases between the two ends. The germline V gene has CDR1 SGHAT and CDR2 FQNNGV. CDR3 bases: TGTGCCAGCAGCCCCGGGGTAGAAGAGACCCAGTACTTC. Its translation is CASSPGVEETQYF.

Only one count was recorded for this clone. CDR3 in amino acids: CASSFQGVVDGYTF. The CDR3 nucleotides read TGTGCCAGCAGCTTCCAGGGCGTGGTTGACGGCTACACCTTC. The chain couples TRBV7-2 to TRBJ1-2; perhaps TRBD1 as D (5 bases). Germline loops: CDR1 SGHTA, CDR2 FQGNSA. The CDR3 length is 14 residues. V was pared by 3 bases and J by 8 bases, with 16 bases between.

In its sample, this clone was seen a few times. The chain joins TRBV19 to TRBJ1-5; maybe TRBD1 (5 bases). Looked up from germline, CDR1 is LNHDA and CDR2 is SQIVND (reference sequence). CDR3 length: 15 amino acids. Trimming stripped 4 bases from V and 2 bases from J, with 12 bases between. The DNA of the CDR3 is TGTGCCAGTAGTAACAGGTTCGTGGGCAATCAGCCCCAGCATTTT. Its translation is CASSNRFVGNQPQHF.

The CDR3, as DNA: TGTGCCAGCAGCTTAGGAGGGGGGGCCTCCTACAATGAGCAGTTCTTC. This gives the protein CASSLGGGASYNEQFF. The gene calls are TRBV7-9 and TRBJ2-1, with a tentative D call TRBD2 (7 bases). In germline, CDR1 is SEHNR, CDR2 FQNEAQ (reference sequence). Trimming stripped 1 base from V and 0 bases from J, with 10 bases between. This CDR3 is 16 amino acids long.

This chain uses TRBV29-1 with TRBJ2-1, with 14 nucleotides matching TRBD2. The ends lost 4 bases at V and 9 bases at J; junction bases unmatched: 11. The germline V gene encodes CDR1 SQVTM and CDR2 ANQGSEA. The CDR3 extends over 16 amino acids. The chain's CDR3 is CSVGPSTSGRAGEQFF. CDR3 sequence (DNA): TGCAGCGTTGGACCGTCGACTAGCGGGAGGGCCGGTGAGCAGTTCTTC.

The chain combines TRBV5-5 with TRBJ1-4, with 8 bases identical to TRBD1. The CDR3 loop spans 14 amino acids. V lost 4 bases and J lost 7; bases outside the gene matches: 6. Germline lookup yields CDR1 SGHKS and CDR2 YYEKEE (reference sequence). CDR3: CASSVDRGLEKLFF. CDR3 bases: TGTGCCAGCAGCGTCGACAGGGGACTTGAAAAACTGTTTTTT.

The chain is built from TRBV6-5 and TRBJ1-5; D might be TRBD1 (6 bases). Trimming pared 6 bases from V and 7 bases from J, leaving 19 bases between. CDR3 length equals 15 residues. The germline V gene encodes CDR1 MNHEY and CDR2 SVGAGI. CDR3 DNA sequence: TGTGCCAGCAGGACACAGGGCCCTAGGGGCCAGCCCCAGCATTTT. Translation gives CASRTQGPRGQPQHF.

The chain is built from TRBV2 and TRBJ1-1, with unresolved D. Germline loops: CDR1 SNHLY, CDR2 FYNNEI. CDR3 length equals 13 residues. V shed 6 bases and J shed 4 bases, with 12 bases lying between them. Written as DNA, the CDR3 is TGTGCCAGCAGCCGCGGAGCTGGCACTGAAGCTTTCTTT. This codes for CASSRGAGTEAFF.

The rearrangement joins TRBV13 to TRBJ2-3, with 11 bases aligning to TRBD1. The CDR3 runs 15 residues. CDR1 is PRHDT, CDR2 FYEKMQ, per germline (reference sequence). Trimming removed 5 bases from V and 3 bases from J; junction bases left unmatched: 4. The CDR3 DNA follows: TGTGCCAGCAGCCCGGGGACAGGGGGGACAGATACGCAGTATTTT. Encoded protein: CASSPGTGGTDTQYF.

The chain joins TRBV12-5 to TRBJ2-2; weak D call: TRBD2 (6 bases). Germline CDR1 and CDR2: LGHNT and FRNRAP. The CDR3 has 19 amino acids. Trimming removed 0 bases at V and 0 bases at J, with 17 bases between. CDR3 coding DNA: TGTGCTAGTGGTTTGGTACGGTGGGGTAGCGGAACGAACACCGGGGAGCTGTTTTTT. Amino acid sequence: CASGLVRWGSGTNTGELFF. The full variable domain, with the rest looked up from reference TRBV12-5 and TRBJ2-2, is DARVTQTPRHKVTEMGQEVTMRCQPILGHNTVFWYRQTMMQGLELLAYFRNRAPLDDSGMPKDRFSAEMPDATLATLKIQPSEPRDSAVYFCASGLVRWGSGTNTGELFFGEGSRLTVL.

The chain recombines TRBV5-6 with TRBJ1-5; 7 bases line up with TRBD1. CDR1 and CDR2 (germline): SGHDT, YYEEEE. The CDR3 is 16 residues long. After removal of 6 bases from V and 4 bases from J, the junction contained 13 bases not matched to a gene. In nucleotides, the CDR3 is TGTGCCAGCACCCTGGGGACAGCCAAGGGAAATCAGCCCCAGCATTTT. Its translation is CASTLGTAKGNQPQHF.

The rearrangement links TRBV6-2 or TRBV6-3 to TRBJ1-2; 11 bases match TRBD1. The CDR3 has 13 residues. V dropped 2 bases and J dropped 7; count of bases not matched to a gene: 0. From germline, CDR1 is MNHEY and CDR2 SVGEGT. CDR3 region: CASSYGTGGGYTF. DNA for the CDR3: TGTGCCAGCAGTTACGGGACAGGGGGTGGCTACACCTTC.

V usage is TRBV7-2 and J usage is TRBJ2-1, with TRBD2 matching over 8 bases. The V gene end was trimmed by 5 bases and the J gene end by 0 bases; junction bases not matched to a gene: 3. This CDR3 has 15 amino acids. Germline V gives CDR1 SGHTA, CDR2 FQGNSA. CDR3 sequence (DNA): TGTGCCAGCAGCCACGGGAGGGCCTCCTACAATGAGCAGTTCTTC. Amino acids: CASSHGRASYNEQFF.

This chain uses TRBV10-3 with TRBJ1-2, with 8 bases matching TRBD1. CDR1 and CDR2 (germline): ENHRY, SYGVKD. Trimming at V came to 6 bases and at J to 7 bases, leaving 4 bases not matched to a gene. The CDR3 length is 12 residues. The CDR3 DNA sequence: TGTGCCATCAGCCCCACAGGGGGTGGCTACACCTTC. Encoded protein: CAISPTGGGYTF.

J is TRBJ2-1 and V is TRBV3-1 (or the pseudogene TRBV3-2), with D perhaps matching TRBD2 (5 bases). V lost 7 bases and J lost 0, with 13 bases in between. From germline, CDR1 is LGHDT and CDR2 YNNKEL (reference sequence). The CDR3 consists of 15 residues. CDR3 sequence: CASTPRGGSYNEQFF. DNA for the CDR3: TGTGCCAGCACCCCCCGCGGAGGCTCCTACAATGAGCAGTTCTTC.

V gene TRBV29-1 combines with J gene TRBJ2-1, with 10 bases identical to TRBD1. Unmatched junction bases numbered 3, after V lost 1 base and J lost 0 bases. The CDR3 contains 16 residues. Germline lookup yields CDR1 SQVTM and CDR2 ANQGSEA. The CDR3 here is CSVEGGTGVSYNEQFF. The CDR3 nucleotides are TGCAGCGTTGAAGGCGGGACAGGGGTCTCCTACAATGAGCAGTTCTTC.